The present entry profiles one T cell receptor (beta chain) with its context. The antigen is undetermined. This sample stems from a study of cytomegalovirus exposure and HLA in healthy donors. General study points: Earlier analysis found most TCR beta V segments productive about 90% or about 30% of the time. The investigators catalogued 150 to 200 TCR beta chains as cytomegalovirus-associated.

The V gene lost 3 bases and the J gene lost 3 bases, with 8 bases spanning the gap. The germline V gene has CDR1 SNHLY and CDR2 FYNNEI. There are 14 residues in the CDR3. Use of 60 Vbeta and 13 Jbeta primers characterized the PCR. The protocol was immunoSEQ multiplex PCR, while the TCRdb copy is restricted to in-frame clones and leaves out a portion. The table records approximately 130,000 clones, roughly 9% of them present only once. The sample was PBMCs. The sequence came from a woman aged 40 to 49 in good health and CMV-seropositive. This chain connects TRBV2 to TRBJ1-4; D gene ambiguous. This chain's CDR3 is CASSDGGANEKLFF. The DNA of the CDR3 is TGTGCCAGCAGTGACGGCGGAGCTAATGAAAAACTGTTTTTT.